Listed below are T cell receptor beta chains from one sample, sequenced in a study of human T cells and chemical hapten exposure. MiXCR, applied by TCRdb to the reads, yields one record per CDR3 protein. The profile shows 95,000 to 150,000 distinct CDR3 sequences, over 7.5% of them singletons. Sequencing was carried out using whole blood. The receptors were gathered from a human donor in good health. Some clones in this sample may be carry-over from other donors' samples. The CDR3 runs from the conserved cysteine through the conserved F or W. D genes are given only for firm matches. For some rows the clone size is stated as once, few or many, or as a class when expanded; others skip it.

d_call: TRBD1
clone_size: many
j_call: TRBJ1-2
cdr3_length: 14
v_call: TRBV6-6
cdr3_nt: TGTGCCAGCCTCCTCCCGGGACAGAGAGATGGCTACACCTTC
cdr3_aa: CASLLPGQRDGYTF

d_call: NA
clone_size: many
j_call: TRBJ1-4
cdr3_length: 15
v_call: TRBV6-1
cdr3_nt: TGTGCCAGCAGTGAAGCGGGATCAACTAATGAAAAACTGTTTTTT
cdr3_aa: CASSEAGSTNEKLFF

d_call: NA
clone_size: many
j_call: TRBJ1-4
cdr3_length: 13
v_call: TRBV29-1
cdr3_nt: TGCAGCGTTTTAGGGGGAGGTAATGAAAAACTGTTTTTT
cdr3_aa: CSVLGGGNEKLFF

d_call: NA
clone_size: few
j_call: TRBJ1-5
cdr3_length: 11
v_call: TRBV7-4
cdr3_nt: TGTGCCAGCAGCTTTTTTCAGCCCCAGCATTTT
cdr3_aa: CASSFFQPQHF

d_call: NA
clone_size: NA
j_call: TRBJ1-1
cdr3_length: 15
v_call: TRBV7-2
cdr3_nt: TGTGCCAGCAGCTCACTAGTACAGGTCGACACTGAAGCTTTCTTT
cdr3_aa: CASSSLVQVDTEAFF

d_call: NA
clone_size: many
j_call: TRBJ1-4
cdr3_length: 17
v_call: TRBV20-1
cdr3_nt: TGCAGTGCTAGTACATTCCGGGATCTCCCGTGGGGTGAAAAACTGTTTTTT
cdr3_aa: CSASTFRDLPWGEKLFF

d_call: NA
clone_size: many
j_call: TRBJ2-2
cdr3_length: 13
v_call: TRBV29-1
cdr3_nt: TGCAGCTACGGGGACACTTCCACCGGGGAGCTGTTTTTT
cdr3_aa: CSYGDTSTGELFF

d_call: NA
clone_size: few
j_call: TRBJ2-3
cdr3_length: 14
v_call: TRBV20-1
cdr3_nt: TGCAGTGCTTCCTCGGGACAAATCACAGATACGCAGTATTTT
cdr3_aa: CSASSGQITDTQYF

d_call: NA
clone_size: many
j_call: TRBJ1-2
cdr3_length: 14
v_call: TRBV6-5
cdr3_nt: TGTGCCAGCAGTTTCGCCAGGGGAGACTATGGCTACACCTTC
cdr3_aa: CASSFARGDYGYTF

d_call: NA
clone_size: many
j_call: TRBJ1-2
cdr3_length: 14
v_call: TRBV5-6
cdr3_nt: TGTGCCAGCAGCTTGAAGGGAAGGGGCTATGGCTACACCTTC
cdr3_aa: CASSLKGRGYGYTF

d_call: NA
clone_size: many
j_call: TRBJ1-2
cdr3_length: 14
v_call: TRBV20-1
cdr3_nt: TGCAGTGCTAGGGGGGATTTAGCTAACTATGGCTACACCTTC
cdr3_aa: CSARGDLANYGYTF

d_call: NA
clone_size: many
j_call: TRBJ1-4
cdr3_length: 15
v_call: TRBV20-1
cdr3_nt: TGCAGTGCTGGCTCCCCCAAGGAGGCAAGTGAAAAACTGTTTTTT
cdr3_aa: CSAGSPKEASEKLFF

d_call: TRBD2
clone_size: many
j_call: TRBJ2-1
cdr3_length: 16
v_call: TRBV2
cdr3_nt: TGTGCCAGCAGAGAAGGCGGGAGACGCTCCTACAATGAGCAGTTCTTC
cdr3_aa: CASREGGRRSYNEQFF

d_call: NA
clone_size: few
j_call: TRBJ1-2
cdr3_length: 17
v_call: TRBV27
cdr3_nt: TGTGCCAGCAGTTTATTTGCCAGGAGTCCGGATAACTATGGCTACACCTTC
cdr3_aa: CASSLFARSPDNYGYTF

d_call: TRBD2
clone_size: few
j_call: TRBJ2-1
cdr3_length: 17
v_call: TRBV29-1
cdr3_nt: TGCAGCGTTGAGACGAATCCGGGACTAGGAGCAAACAATGAGCAGTTCTTC
cdr3_aa: CSVETNPGLGANNEQFF

d_call: TRBD1
clone_size: NA
j_call: TRBJ2-1
cdr3_length: 13
v_call: TRBV20-1
cdr3_nt: TGCAGTGTCTTAGCGGACAGGGCTGATGAGCAGTTCTTC
cdr3_aa: CSVLADRADEQFF

d_call: NA
clone_size: few
j_call: TRBJ2-7
cdr3_length: 14
v_call: TRBV4-3
cdr3_nt: TGCGCCAGCAGCCAGAGGGACACTTCCTACGAGCAGTACTTC
cdr3_aa: CASSQRDTSYEQYF

d_call: NA
clone_size: few
j_call: TRBJ2-5
cdr3_length: 12
v_call: TRBV29-1
cdr3_nt: TGCAGCGTTGGCGGAGGGCGGGAGACCCAGTACTTC
cdr3_aa: CSVGGGRETQYF

d_call: NA
clone_size: many
j_call: TRBJ2-7
cdr3_length: 11
v_call: TRBV2
cdr3_nt: TGTGCCAGCAGTGACCACTACGAGCAGTACTTC
cdr3_aa: CASSDHYEQYF

d_call: TRBD1
clone_size: NA
j_call: TRBJ2-3
cdr3_length: 12
v_call: TRBV10-3
cdr3_nt: TGTGCCATCCAGGGGGGCACAGATACGCAGTATTTT
cdr3_aa: CAIQGGTDTQYF

d_call: TRBD2
clone_size: many
j_call: TRBJ2-2
cdr3_length: 17
v_call: TRBV9
cdr3_nt: TGTGCCAGCAGCGTAGAACGAGCGGGGGCAAACACCGGGGAGCTGTTTTTT
cdr3_aa: CASSVERAGANTGELFF

d_call: NA
clone_size: many
j_call: TRBJ1-4
cdr3_length: 18
v_call: TRBV25-1
cdr3_nt: TGTGCCAGCAGTGAATATGGAACAGGACGTGCAACTAATGAAAAACTGTTTTTT
cdr3_aa: CASSEYGTGRATNEKLFF

d_call: NA
clone_size: few
j_call: TRBJ2-3
cdr3_length: 12
v_call: TRBV2
cdr3_nt: TGTGCCAGCAGACCCCAGGCAGATACGCAGTATTTT
cdr3_aa: CASRPQADTQYF

d_call: NA
clone_size: NA
j_call: TRBJ2-2
cdr3_length: 17
v_call: TRBV6-1
cdr3_nt: TGTGCCAGCAGTGAACCTCGAAATTACGGGGACACCGGGGAGCTGTTTTTT
cdr3_aa: CASSEPRNYGDTGELFF

d_call: TRBD1
clone_size: many
j_call: TRBJ1-1
cdr3_length: 16
v_call: TRBV20-1
cdr3_nt: TGCAGTGCTAGAGGGTCAGGGGGGGTACCGAACACTGAAGCTTTCTTT
cdr3_aa: CSARGSGGVPNTEAFF

d_call: NA
clone_size: many
j_call: TRBJ1-5
cdr3_length: 15
v_call: TRBV12-3/TRBV12-4
cdr3_nt: TGTGCCAGCAGTTTAGGGGGGGGAAGCAATCAGCCCCAGCATTTT
cdr3_aa: CASSLGGGSNQPQHF